These T cell receptor beta chains were read from a single sample in a study of blood T cells in healthy people across ages. From the 5' RACE reads, TCRdb called clonotypes with MiXCR, one entry per CDR3 protein. The sample shows about 670,000 distinct CDR3 sequences, 40% to 45% of them seen only once. The sequencing input was blood. These receptors originate from a man older than 75 in good health. CDR3s include the opening cysteine and the closing phenylalanine or tryptophan. Fields, in order: V gene, clone size, J gene, D gene, CDR3 DNA, CDR3 protein. D genes are given only for firm matches. Size is omitted from some rows. Given values are once, few, many or a class for expanded clones.

>TRBV5-1|NA|TRBJ2-7|TRBD1
TGCGCCAGCAGCCAGGGGGACAGGATCTCCTACGAGCAGTACTTC
CASSQGDRISYEQYF
>TRBV10-2|NA|TRBJ2-1|NA
TGCGCCAGCCTCGGGATCAATGAGCAGTTCTTC
CASLGINEQFF
>TRBV12-3/TRBV12-4|many|TRBJ2-7|TRBD1
TGTGCCAGCAGCCCGCTCAGGGGGCCCAGCTACGAGCAGTACTTC
CASSPLRGPSYEQYF
>TRBV20-1|many|TRBJ2-7|NA
TGCAGTGCTAGTGACCAGGGGACCTACGAGCAGTACTTC
CSASDQGTYEQYF
>TRBV27|many|TRBJ2-7|NA
TGTGCCAGCAGTCGCGGGTCGTACTACGAGCAGTACTTC
CASSRGSYYEQYF
>TRBV28|few|TRBJ2-7|TRBD1
TGTGCCATTCAAGACAGGGGGCAACTCGAGCAGTACTTC
CAIQDRGQLEQYF
>TRBV7-2|NA|TRBJ2-4|NA
TGTGCCAGCAGCCGAGTCGTGGTGTCAGCCAAAAACATTCAGTACTTC
CASSRVVVSAKNIQYF
>TRBV7-9|few|TRBJ2-3|TRBD1
TGTGCCAGCAGCTTCCGGACAGGTAGCACAGATACGCAGTATTTT
CASSFRTGSTDTQYF
>TRBV30|NA|TRBJ2-5|NA
TGTGCCTGGAGTGTCCAGGGCCCTACCAGGGAGACCCAGTACTTC
CAWSVQGPTRETQYF
>TRBV4-1|NA|TRBJ2-3|NA
TGCGCCAGCAGCCAAGGGGGGAGGACAGATACGCAGTATTTT
CASSQGGRTDTQYF
>TRBV7-2|NA|TRBJ1-6|NA
TGTGCCAGCAGCGAGGGGCGGGGAACACCCCTCCACTTT
CASSEGRGTPLHF
>TRBV12-3/TRBV12-4|NA|TRBJ2-6|NA
TGTGCCAGCAGTCAGGGCCCGGACTCTGGGGCCAACGTCCTGACTTTC
CASSQGPDSGANVLTF
>TRBV20-1|NA|TRBJ2-1|TRBD1
TGCAGTGCTAGAGATCTGGGACAGGCCCCCCGCGGCTACAATGAGCAGTTCTTC
CSARDLGQAPRGYNEQFF
>TRBV7-2|NA|TRBJ1-2|NA
TGTGCCAGCAGCCGTGGCGGCCTAGCTAACTATGGCTACACCTTC
CASSRGGLANYGYTF
>TRBV5-5|NA|TRBJ2-7|NA
TGTGCCAGCAGCTTGATTCAGAGAACCTACGAGCAGTACTTC
CASSLIQRTYEQYF
>TRBV7-9|few|TRBJ2-1|NA
TGTGCCAGCAGCTTAGTCTTCGGGCCACACAATGAGCAGTTCTTC
CASSLVFGPHNEQFF
>TRBV10-1|few|TRBJ2-3|TRBD1
TGCGCCAGCAGCGACAGGGGTCTGCCAGATACGCAGTATTTT
CASSDRGLPDTQYF
>TRBV5-1|NA|TRBJ1-2|NA
TGCGCCAGCAGCTTGGATAAGGGGTACTATGGCTACACCTTC
CASSLDKGYYGYTF
>TRBV7-2|NA|TRBJ1-1|NA
TGTGCCAGCAGCTTTGTGGGGGATTTTGAAGCTTTCTTT
CASSFVGDFEAFF
>TRBV4-2|few|TRBJ2-3|NA
TGTGCCAGCAGCCAGGCCCTTTCCACAGATACGCAGTATTTT
CASSQALSTDTQYF
>TRBV3-1|NA|TRBJ2-3|TRBD2
TGTGCCAGCAGCCAAGGGGTGTATAGCGGGAAGGTTTCAGATACGCAGTATTTT
CASSQGVYSGKVSDTQYF
>TRBV6-5|NA|TRBJ2-1|NA
TGTGCCACCGAGAGACTCAATGAGCAGTTCTTC
CATERLNEQFF
>TRBV18|NA|TRBJ2-1|NA
TGTGCCAGCTCACCACTGGGCCGGGCGTTCGATGAGCAGTTCTTC
CASSPLGRAFDEQFF
>TRBV4-1|few|TRBJ2-1|NA
TGCGCCAGCAGCCAAGATCTGAGCGGAAAGCAGTTCTTC
CASSQDLSGKQFF
>TRBV6-1|NA|TRBJ1-6|TRBD1
TGTGCCAGCAGCACAACCGGGACAGGGGGCCCAGGGAATTCACCCCTCCACTTT
CASSTTGTGGPGNSPLHF
>TRBV29-1|many|TRBJ2-7|NA
TGCAGCGCGGGACGGACCTTCTACGAGCAGTACTTC
CSAGRTFYEQYF
>TRBV11-2|NA|TRBJ2-5|NA
TGTGCCAGCAGCTTAACAAATACTGCAGAGACCCAGTACTTC
CASSLTNTAETQYF
>TRBV20-1|NA|TRBJ1-1|TRBD1
TGTAGTGCGAGGAAGGGGGCGACTGAAGCTTTCTTT
CSARKGATEAFF
>TRBV7-3|NA|TRBJ2-5|NA
TGTGCCAGCAGCCCCCTCGTGGGAGTAAGGGAGACCCAGTACTTC
CASSPLVGVRETQYF
>TRBV2|NA|TRBJ2-5|NA
TGTGCCAGCATTCGGCATGGTAGCTCGGAGACCCAGTACTTC
CASIRHGSSETQYF
>TRBV7-2|NA|TRBJ2-1|NA
TGTGCCAGCAGCTTAGGGGGGGGCGTAGGATACAATGAGCAGTTCTTC
CASSLGGGVGYNEQFF
>TRBV10-3|many|TRBJ2-7|TRBD2
TGTGCCATCAGCAATCTAGCGGGGGGATACGAGCAGTACTTC
CAISNLAGGYEQYF
>TRBV28|few|TRBJ2-7|NA
TGTGCCAGCAGTCCTCCGATCGGGAGTCTGACCTACGAGCAGTACTTC
CASSPPIGSLTYEQYF
>TRBV5-1|NA|TRBJ2-6|NA
TGCGCCAGCAGCTTCACTCTAGGACAGCTTATACAGAGCTCTTGGGCCAACGTCCTGACTTTC
CASSFTLGQLIQSSWANVLTF
>TRBV6-2/TRBV6-3|NA|TRBJ2-5|NA
TGTGCCAGCGGGTCCGCGCGGGGGCGCGTCGGGGAGACCCAGTACTTC
CASGSARGRVGETQYF
>TRBV5-1|NA|TRBJ2-3|NA
TGCGCCAGCAGCTTAGCGGTCCTAGGGGGAACAGATACGCAGTATTTT
CASSLAVLGGTDTQYF
>TRBV20-1|few|TRBJ1-6|NA
TGCAGTGCTTACACCGGGGGCAGCTCCTATAATTCACCCCTCCACTTT
CSAYTGGSSYNSPLHF
>TRBV5-6|few|TRBJ1-2|NA
TGTGCCAGCAGCCCCAGGGTGGAGAATGGCTACACCTTC
CASSPRVENGYTF
>TRBV3-1|few|TRBJ2-5|NA
TGTGCCAGCAGGGTCAATTATCCGGAGACCCAGTACTTC
CASRVNYPETQYF
>TRBV28|NA|TRBJ1-2|NA
TGTGCCAGCAGCCGGAAACAGCTATCGCCGATCTATGGCTACACCTTC
CASSRKQLSPIYGYTF
>TRBV20-1|NA|TRBJ2-1|TRBD2
TGCAGTGCTAAGCGGGGACACAATGAGCAGTTCTTC
CSAKRGHNEQFF
>TRBV18|NA|TRBJ2-2|TRBD2
TGTGCCAGCTCACCAAAACAGCGGGGGAGCCTAAACACCGGGGAGCTGTTTTTT
CASSPKQRGSLNTGELFF
>TRBV7-2|many|TRBJ2-5|NA
TGTGCCAGCAGCTTACGGACGGGGAGAGGGGAGACCCAGTACTTC
CASSLRTGRGETQYF